The 28 T cell receptor beta chains presented below share a single source sample, sequenced in a study of blood T cells in healthy people across ages. A second about 7 to 11 cycle PCR used barcoded and J-beta primers. TCRdb analysed the 5' RACE reads with MiXCR anew, one entry per CDR3 protein. The profile covers about 1.4 million distinct CDR3 sequences, with almost 60% appearing a single time and 5% to 7% taken by the ten largest. Sequencing was carried out using blood. The receptors shown here come from a man aged 18 to 30 in good health.

This clonotype has more than one count but fewer than ten. The genes are TRBV19 and TRBJ2-7; D remains unclear. Germline loops: CDR1 LNHDA, CDR2 SQIVND (reference sequence). V shed 6 bases and J shed 1 base, with 16 bases lying between them. The CDR3 length is 15 residues. This CDR3 is CASREVGTASYEQYF. For the CDR3, the DNA is TGTGCCAGTAGAGAGGTCGGAACAGCTTCCTACGAGCAGTACTTC. The variable domain in full, with the rest retrieved from reference TRBV19 and TRBJ2-7, is DGGITQSPKYLFRKEGQNVTLSCEQNLNHDAMYWYRQDPGQGLRLIYYSQIVNDFQKGDIAEGYSVSREKKESFPLTVTSAQKNPTAFYLCASREVGTASYEQYFGPGTRLTVT.

The V and J genes are TRBV4-2 and TRBJ2-2; D possibly uses TRBD1 or TRBD2 (6 bases each). V gave up 5 bases and J gave up 3 bases, with 16 bases separating them. Germline V CDR1 and CDR2: LGHNA, YNFKEQ. The CDR3 contains 16 residues. The CDR3 protein is CASSNRGTRDTGELFF. The CDR3 nucleotides read TGTGCCAGCAGCAATCGGGGGACACGGGACACCGGGGAGCTGTTTTTT.

The gene calls are TRBV3-1 and TRBJ2-2, with D unresolved. Trimming took off 1 base at V and 8 bases at J, with 14 bases between the two ends. Germline CDR1 is LGHDT and CDR2 is YNNKEL (reference sequence). The CDR3 spans 15 residues. The CDR3 DNA sequence: TGTGCCAGCAGCCAAGGTCGGAGAATCGAAGGGGAGCTGTTTTTT. Residues: CASSQGRRIEGELFF.

J is TRBJ1-1 and V is TRBV28, with a weak D call TRBD1 (5 bases). This CDR3 has 12 amino acids. Germline CDR1 MDHEN, CDR2 SYDVKM. The ends were cut back, 3 bases at V and 11 bases at J, with 13 bases in the middle. CDR3 residues: CASSLRPGSAFF. CDR3 sequence (DNA): TGTGCCAGCAGTTTGCGGCCAGGGAGTGCTTTCTTT.

The chain combines TRBV20-1 with TRBJ1-3, with D unclear. There are 13 residues in the CDR3. Germline CDR1 and CDR2: DFQATT and SNEGSKA (reference sequence). Trimming cost V 6 bases and J 0 bases, with 9 bases left between them. The DNA for the CDR3 is TGCAGTGCCATGCAGTACTCTGGAAACACCATATATTTT. It codes for CSAMQYSGNTIYF.

The gene calls are TRBV6-1 and TRBJ2-3; TRBD1 might be the D (6 bases). The CDR3 is made up of 16 amino acids. Germline CDR1 reads MNHNS; CDR2 reads SASEGT. V lost 2 bases and J 3 bases, leaving 15 bases between the germline ends. The CDR3, as DNA: TGTGCCAGCAGTGAACCACAGGGTTGGGAGACAGATACGCAGTATTTT. Encoded protein: CASSEPQGWETDTQYF.

This chain connects TRBV7-2 to TRBJ2-5; no reliable D call. The DNA end is more similar to TRBJ2-7, so the J call may be wrong. The germline gives CDR1 SGHTA, CDR2 FQGNSA. The CDR3 extends over 12 amino acids. The DNA for the CDR3 is TGTGCCAGCAGCTATGGAGACCGCGAGCAGTACTTC. Protein: CASSYGDREQYF.

V and J are TRBV20-1 and TRBJ2-1; TRBD1 aligns across 12 bases. The CDR3 sequence is 20 residues long. With V trimmed by 0 bases and J by 8 bases, 20 bases remained unmatched. Germline CDR1 and CDR2: DFQATT and SNEGSKA (reference sequence). CDR3 sequence reads: CSARDLSGTGGDRSFDEQFF. Written as DNA, the CDR3 is TGCAGTGCTAGAGATCTCTCGGGGACAGGGGGCGATCGGAGCTTCGATGAGCAGTTCTTC.

This chain uses TRBV7-9 with TRBJ2-1; D remains unclear. The V end was cut by 1 base, the J end by 6 bases, with 10 bases between. The CDR3 sequence is 14 residues long. Germline lookup yields CDR1 SEHNR and CDR2 FQNEAQ (reference sequence). This chain's CDR3 is CASSLEGRTNEQFF. CDR3 coding DNA: TGTGCCAGCAGCTTAGAGGGAAGGACCAATGAGCAGTTCTTC.

This clonotype was counted between two and nine times. The rearrangement uses TRBV29-1 and TRBJ1-2; no firm D call. This CDR3 has 12 residues. V gave up 7 bases and J gave up 6 bases, with 15 bases separating them. Germline-derived CDR1 and CDR2 are SQVTM and ANQGSEA. As DNA, the CDR3 is TGCAGCGCTGGGAACGACAAAAATGGCTACACCTTC. Its translation is CSAGNDKNGYTF.

The chain uses TRBV6-2 or TRBV6-3 and TRBJ1-2, with D unresolved. The CDR3 runs to 13 residues. Trimming removed 2 bases at V and 7 bases at J, with 11 bases between. In germline, CDR1 is MNHEY, CDR2 SVGEGT. The CDR3 coding sequence is TGTGCCAGCAGTTACGGGGTTGTGAGTGGCTACACCTTC. Translated: CASSYGVVSGYTF.

This clonotype was detected only a few times. This chain links TRBV6-6 with TRBJ2-4, with TRBD1 as a possible D gene (6 bases). There are 16 residues in the CDR3. Germline V gene sequence: CDR1 MNHNY, CDR2 SVGAGI (reference sequence). The V and J ends lost 2 bases and 0 bases respectively, with 11 bases between them. The CDR3 DNA follows: TGTGCCAGCAGTTACCAGACAGGTCTAGCCAAAAACATTCAGTACTTC. Translation gives CASSYQTGLAKNIQYF.

The V call is TRBV7-9, the J call TRBJ2-2; no firm D call. Per the germline V gene, CDR1 is SEHNR and CDR2 is FQNEAQ (reference sequence). The ends were cut back, 10 bases at V and 4 bases at J, with 4 bases in the middle. This CDR3 is 10 amino acids long. The CDR3 coding sequence is TGTGCCACCGCCACCGGGGAGCTGTTTTTT. Translating gives CATATGELFF.

The chain is built from TRBV4-2 and TRBJ2-7; D gene unclear. CDR3 size: 13 residues. Germline-derived CDR1 and CDR2 are LGHNA and YNFKEQ. Trimming removed 10 bases from V and 1 base from J, with 14 bases in between. This CDR3 is CANPRTASYEQYF. CDR3 sequence (DNA): TGTGCCAACCCTAGGACGGCGTCCTACGAGCAGTACTTC.

This clonotype was seen a handful of times. V usage is TRBV4-2 and J usage is TRBJ2-7; D not certain. Trimming removed 0 bases at V and 0 bases at J, with 12 bases between. Germline CDR1 reads LGHNA; CDR2 reads YNFKEQ. There are 16 residues in the CDR3. In nucleotides, the CDR3 is TGTGCCAGCAGCCAAGAATTGCGGCGGCGCTCCTACGAGCAGTACTTC. Its protein product is CASSQELRRRSYEQYF.

The V gene is TRBV2, the J gene TRBJ2-1; D is undetermined. Germline V gene sequence: CDR1 SNHLY, CDR2 FYNNEI. V shed 2 bases and J shed 5 bases, with 7 bases lying between them. The CDR3 loop spans 13 amino acids. CDR3 protein: CASSELLNNEQFF. CDR3 bases: TGTGCCAGCAGTGAACTACTAAACAATGAGCAGTTCTTC. Complete variable domain (other parts from reference TRBV2 and TRBJ2-1): EPEVTQTPSHQVTQMGQEVILRCVPISNHLYFYWYRQILGQKVEFLVSFYNNEISEKSEIFDDQFSVERPDGSNFTLKIRSTKLEDSAMYFCASSELLNNEQFFGPGTRLTVL.

The chain has TRBV7-9 and TRBJ1-6; D is ambiguous. The CDR3 sequence is 13 residues long. V lost 1 base, J lost 11 bases, and 9 bases lay in between. Per germline, CDR1 SEHNR and CDR2 FQNEAQ (reference sequence). In DNA form, the CDR3 reads TGTGCCAGCAGCTTAGTCCCCCAAGCACCCCTCCACTTT. Translating it yields CASSLVPQAPLHF.

This clonotype was seen once. The V gene is TRBV25-1, the J gene TRBJ1-6; no definite D call. V was shortened by 3 bases and J by 1 base, with 4 bases between the two germline ends. The length of the CDR3 is 14 residues. CDR1 MGHDK and CDR2 SYGVNS come from the germline V gene. In DNA form, the CDR3 reads TGTGCCAGCAGTGAGGATTCCTATAATTCACCCCTCCACTTT. It codes for CASSEDSYNSPLHF. The full variable domain, with the rest looked up from reference TRBV25-1 and TRBJ1-6, is EADIYQTPRYLVIGTGKKITLECSQTMGHDKMYWYQQDPGMELHLIHYSYGVNSTEKGDLSSESTVSRIRTEHFPLTLESARPSHTSQYLCASSEDSYNSPLHFGNGTRLTVT.

The genes are TRBV13 and TRBJ2-7, with a possible D match to TRBD1 (5 bases). Trimming removed 4 bases at V and 0 bases at J, with 16 bases between. The CDR3 extends over 16 amino acids. Germline V gene sequence: CDR1 PRHDT, CDR2 FYEKMQ (reference sequence). Written as DNA, the CDR3 is TGTGCCAGCAGCTCTTCCATGACAGACAGCTCCTACGAGCAGTACTTC. This translates into CASSSSMTDSSYEQYF.

The rearrangement links TRBV5-1 to TRBJ2-5; unclear D gene. The CDR3 covers 12 residues. CDR1 is SGHRS and CDR2 is YFSETQ in the germline V gene. V lost 3 bases and J 11 bases, leaving 14 bases between the germline ends. The CDR3 is CASSSDWAEQYF. The CDR3 DNA is TGCGCCAGCAGCTCAGACTGGGCGGAGCAGTACTTC.

The gene calls are TRBV10-3 and TRBJ1-6; possible D gene TRBD1, 5 bases. The CDR3 covers 14 residues. The germline V gene has CDR1 ENHRY and CDR2 SYGVKD. Deletions cut 6 bases from V and 9 bases from J, with 15 bases between. DNA of the CDR3: TGTGCCATCAGGATGACAGAAACCCTTTCACCCCTCCACTTT. It yields the protein CAIRMTETLSPLHF.

This clonotype was detected only a few times. This chain connects TRBV4-1 to TRBJ1-1; D is perhaps TRBD1 (6 bases). The V gene lost 1 base and the J gene lost 5 bases, with 17 bases spanning the gap. The CDR3 loop spans 16 amino acids. The germline V gene encodes CDR1 MGHRA and CDR2 YSYEKL. The CDR3 DNA reads as TGCGCCAGCAGCCAAGGGGTAGGGACACAAGTTACTGAAGCTTTCTTT. This encodes CASSQGVGTQVTEAFF.

The V and J genes are TRBV25-1 and TRBJ2-7; D might be TRBD1 (6 bases). The CDR3 length is 14 residues. The germline gives CDR1 MGHDK, CDR2 SYGVNS. The germline V and J ends were trimmed by 2 bases and 3 bases, with 11 bases remaining between them. As DNA, the CDR3 is TGTGCCAGCAGTGAAACGGGACACTTCTACGAGCAGTACTTC. This codes for CASSETGHFYEQYF.

J is TRBJ2-1 and V is TRBV5-4, with 10 nucleotides matching TRBD2. The CDR3 covers 21 residues. Trimming removed 4 bases from V and 0 bases from J; junction bases left unmatched: 19. Germline V gives CDR1 SGHNT, CDR2 YYREEE (reference sequence). The CDR3 region is CASSPPRERGGLMSSYNEQFF. CDR3 nucleotide sequence: TGTGCCAGCAGCCCACCCCGGGAGCGGGGGGGATTGATGAGCTCCTACAATGAGCAGTTCTTC.

The chain uses TRBV15 and TRBJ2-1; TRBD1 matches 11 bases. Per germline, CDR1 LNHNV and CDR2 YYDKDF (reference sequence). CDR3 size: 14 residues. With 4 bases clipped from V and 9 bases from J, the junction kept 5 bases outside the gene matches. CDR3 region: CATSKDRGQGEQFF. In nucleotides, the CDR3 is TGTGCCACCAGCAAGGACAGGGGGCAGGGTGAGCAGTTCTTC.

There are a few counts of this clonotype. The chain has TRBV4-3 and TRBJ2-3; 9 positions agree with TRBD1. The CDR3 covers 16 residues. Looked up from germline, CDR1 is LGHNA and CDR2 is YSLEER. V shed 0 bases, J shed 4 bases, and the junction held 5 bases outside the gene matches. CDR3 sequence (DNA): TGCGCCAGCAGCCAAGAACGCACAGGGGGCCCAGATACGCAGTATTTT. This codes for CASSQERTGGPDTQYF.

The chain recombines TRBV4-1 with TRBJ2-1; TRBD1 matches at 10 bases. The CDR3 loop spans 14 amino acids. V lost 8 bases and J lost 9; bases outside the gene matches: 10. Germline values: CDR1 MGHRA, CDR2 YSYEKL. The DNA for the CDR3 is TGCGCCAGCGGCCCGGGACAGGGGATCGGTGAGCAGTTCTTC. Protein sequence: CASGPGQGIGEQFF.

This clonotype was seen only a few times. V and J are TRBV29-1 and TRBJ2-5, with D perhaps given as TRBD1 or TRBD2 (6 bases each). This CDR3 is built from 14 residues. V was trimmed by 0 bases and J by 4 bases, leaving 12 bases between them. The germline V gene encodes CDR1 SQVTM and CDR2 ANQGSEA. For the CDR3, the DNA is TGCAGCGTTGAAGACCAGGGGCGGGGAGAGACCCAGTACTTC. It translates to CSVEDQGRGETQYF.